This TCR beta chain appears in the sequencing data of a study of T cell responses to AZD1222 COVID-19 vaccine. The germline CDR1 and CDR2 sequences are SGDLS and YYNGEE. The junction had 6 bases not matched to a gene; V was cut back by 3 bases and J by 7 bases. The length of the CDR3 is 16 residues. Clones were sequenced by immunoSEQ multiplex PCR, and TCRdb holds only the in-frame ones, with some missing. The sample has more than 75,000 clones, 88% seen once. The clonotype originates from an adult who received the AZD1222 COVID-19 vaccine. The chain employs TRBV9 and TRBJ2-1; 14 bases line up with TRBD2. Here the sequenced sample was peripheral blood, taken 28 days after the second AZD1222 dose. The CDR3 DNA sequence: TGTGCCAGCAGCGCACGACTAGCGGGAGGGTCAAATGAGCAGTTCTTC. Translation gives CASSARLAGGSNEQFF.